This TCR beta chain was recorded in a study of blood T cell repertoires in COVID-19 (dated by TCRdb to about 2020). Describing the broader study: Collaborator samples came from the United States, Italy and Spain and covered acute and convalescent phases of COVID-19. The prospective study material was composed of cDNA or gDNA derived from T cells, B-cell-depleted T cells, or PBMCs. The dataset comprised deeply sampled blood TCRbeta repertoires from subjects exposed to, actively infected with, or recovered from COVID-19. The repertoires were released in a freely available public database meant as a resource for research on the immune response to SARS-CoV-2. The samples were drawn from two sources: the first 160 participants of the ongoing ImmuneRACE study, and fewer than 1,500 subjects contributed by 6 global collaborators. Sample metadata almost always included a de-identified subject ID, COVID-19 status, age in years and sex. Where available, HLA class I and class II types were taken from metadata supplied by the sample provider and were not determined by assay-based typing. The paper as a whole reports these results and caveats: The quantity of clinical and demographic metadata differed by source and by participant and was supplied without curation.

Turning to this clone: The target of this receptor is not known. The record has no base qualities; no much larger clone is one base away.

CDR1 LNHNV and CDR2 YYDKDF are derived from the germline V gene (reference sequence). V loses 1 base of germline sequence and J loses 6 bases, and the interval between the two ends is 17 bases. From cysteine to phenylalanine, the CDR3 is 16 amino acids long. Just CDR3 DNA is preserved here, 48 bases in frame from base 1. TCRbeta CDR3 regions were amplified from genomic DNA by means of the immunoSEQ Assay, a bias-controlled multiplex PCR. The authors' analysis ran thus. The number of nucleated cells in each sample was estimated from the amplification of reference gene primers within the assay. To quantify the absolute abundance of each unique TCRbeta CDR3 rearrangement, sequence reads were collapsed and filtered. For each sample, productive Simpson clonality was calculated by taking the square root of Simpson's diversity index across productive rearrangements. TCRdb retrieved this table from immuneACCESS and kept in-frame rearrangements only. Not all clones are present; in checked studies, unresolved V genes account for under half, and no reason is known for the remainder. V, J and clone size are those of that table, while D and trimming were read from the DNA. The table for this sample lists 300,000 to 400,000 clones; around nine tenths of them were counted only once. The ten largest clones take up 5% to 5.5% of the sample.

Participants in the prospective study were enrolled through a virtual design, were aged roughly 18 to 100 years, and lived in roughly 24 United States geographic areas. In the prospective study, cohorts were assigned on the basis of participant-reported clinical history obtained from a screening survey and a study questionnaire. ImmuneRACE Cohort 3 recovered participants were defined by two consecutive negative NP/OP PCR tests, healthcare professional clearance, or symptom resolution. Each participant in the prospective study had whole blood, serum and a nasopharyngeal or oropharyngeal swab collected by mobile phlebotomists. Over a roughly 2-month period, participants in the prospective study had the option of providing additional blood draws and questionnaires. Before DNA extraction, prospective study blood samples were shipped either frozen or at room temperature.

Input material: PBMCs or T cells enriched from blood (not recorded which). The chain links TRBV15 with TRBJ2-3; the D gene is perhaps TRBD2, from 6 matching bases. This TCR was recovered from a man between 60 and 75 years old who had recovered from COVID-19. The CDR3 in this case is CATSRVGRGPGDTQYF. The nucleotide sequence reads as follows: TGTGCCACCAGCAGAGTGGGGCGGGGTCCGGGGGATACGCAGTATTTT.